This note documents a single T cell receptor beta chain sequence. Its antigen is not known. Germline V gene lookup returns CDR1 SNHLY and CDR2 FYNNEI. V shed 7 bases and J 2 bases; nucleotides not matched to a gene: 7. This CDR3 is built from 15 residues. Via MiXCR, TCRdb re-called the reads, giving one row per CDR3 protein. The data show 90,000 to 120,000 distinct CDR3 sequences, less than 25% seen once. The data are from a study of T cell repertoires in cytomegalovirus infection. Study conclusions and caveats: The ex vivo response showed dominance by HLA-C-restricted CMV-specific TCR beta clonotypes. Carriers of CMV and the relevant HLA type were discriminated by public TCR beta frequency.

The sequenced material came from CD8+ T cells from PBMCs. The receptor was isolated from a human donor in good health (CMV status not recorded). Some clones in this sample may be carry-over from other donors' samples. The J gene is TRBJ2-7, the V gene TRBV2; 11 bases fit TRBD1. The CDR3 DNA reads as TGTGCCAGCACTACCGGGACAGGGGGAACCTACGAGCAGTACTTC. It codes for CASTTGTGGTYEQYF.